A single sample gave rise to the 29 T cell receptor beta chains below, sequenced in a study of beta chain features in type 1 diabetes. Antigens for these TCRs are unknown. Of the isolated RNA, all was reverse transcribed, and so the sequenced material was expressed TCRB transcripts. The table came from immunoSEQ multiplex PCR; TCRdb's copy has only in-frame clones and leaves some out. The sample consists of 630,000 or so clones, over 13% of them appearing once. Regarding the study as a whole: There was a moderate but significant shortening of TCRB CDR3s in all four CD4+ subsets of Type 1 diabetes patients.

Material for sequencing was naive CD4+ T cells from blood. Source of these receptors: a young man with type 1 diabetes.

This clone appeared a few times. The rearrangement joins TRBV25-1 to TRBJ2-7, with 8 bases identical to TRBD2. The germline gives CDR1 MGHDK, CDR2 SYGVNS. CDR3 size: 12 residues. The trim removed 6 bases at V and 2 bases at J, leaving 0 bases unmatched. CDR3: CASSGGAYEQYF. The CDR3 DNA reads TGTGCCAGCAGCGGGGGGGCCTACGAGCAGTACTTC.

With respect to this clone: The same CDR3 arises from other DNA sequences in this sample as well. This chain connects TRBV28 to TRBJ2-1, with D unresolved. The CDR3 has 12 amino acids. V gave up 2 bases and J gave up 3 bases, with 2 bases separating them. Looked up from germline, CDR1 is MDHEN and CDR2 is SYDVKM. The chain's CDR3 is CASSLGYNEQFF. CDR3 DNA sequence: TGTGCCAGCAGTTTAGGCTACAATGAGCAGTTCTTC. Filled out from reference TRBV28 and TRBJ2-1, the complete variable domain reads DVKVTQSSRYLVKRTGEKVFLECVQDMDHENMFWYRQDPGLGLRLIYFSYDVKMKEKGDIPEGYSVSREKKERFSLILESASTNQTSMYLCASSLGYNEQFFGPGTRLTVL.

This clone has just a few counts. The CDR3 sequence: CAWSVRRGRVGSTEAFF. CDR3 coding DNA: TGTGCCTGGAGTGTACGAAGGGGGAGGGTGGGGTCCACTGAAGCTTTCTTT. This chain joins TRBV30 and TRBJ1-1; a weak D match, TRBD1 (6 bases). CDR1 and CDR2 from the germline V gene are GTSNPN and SVGIG (reference sequence). Trimming left V 0 bases short and J 4 bases short, with 21 bases between. The CDR3 consists of 17 residues.

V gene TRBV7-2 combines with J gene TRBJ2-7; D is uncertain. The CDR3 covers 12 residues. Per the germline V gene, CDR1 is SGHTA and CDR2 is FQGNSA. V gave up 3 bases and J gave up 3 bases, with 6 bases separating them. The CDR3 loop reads CASSLVRYEQYF. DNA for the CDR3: TGTGCCAGCAGCTTGGTGCGCTACGAGCAGTACTTC.

Here the CDR3 DNA reads TGTGCCAGCAGCCAAGACAGGACCCACTACGAGCAGTACTTC. Residues: CASSQDRTHYEQYF. The chain recombines TRBV4-2 with TRBJ2-5; no firm D call. The closer fit of TRBJ2-7 to the DNA end suggests the J call may be wrong. CDR1 is LGHNA, CDR2 YNFKEQ, per germline. CDR3 length equals 14 residues.

The CDR3 sequence is CASSQDMGQGMDEQFF. The CDR3 DNA is TGTGCCAGCAGCCAAGATATGGGACAGGGCATGGATGAGCAGTTCTTC. This chain links TRBV4-2 with TRBJ2-1, with TRBD1 identical over 9 bases. There are 16 residues in the CDR3. V lost 0 bases and J lost 8; bases outside the gene matches: 8. In germline, CDR1 is LGHNA, CDR2 YNFKEQ.

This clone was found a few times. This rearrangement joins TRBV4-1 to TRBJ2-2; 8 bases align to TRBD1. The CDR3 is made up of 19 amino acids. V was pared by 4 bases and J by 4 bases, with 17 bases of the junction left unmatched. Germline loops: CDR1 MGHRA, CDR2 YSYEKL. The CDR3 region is CASSPGLLKQGVGTGELFF. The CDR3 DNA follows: TGCGCCAGCAGCCCAGGACTCCTGAAACAGGGGGTGGGCACCGGGGAGCTGTTTTTT.

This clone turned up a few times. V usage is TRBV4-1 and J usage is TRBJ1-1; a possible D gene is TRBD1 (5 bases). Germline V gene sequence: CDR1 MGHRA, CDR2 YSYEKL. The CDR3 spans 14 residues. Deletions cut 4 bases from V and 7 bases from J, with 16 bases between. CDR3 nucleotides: TGCGCCAGCAGCCTCGGGTGGGGAGGGGTTGAAGCTTTCTTT. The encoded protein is CASSLGWGGVEAFF.

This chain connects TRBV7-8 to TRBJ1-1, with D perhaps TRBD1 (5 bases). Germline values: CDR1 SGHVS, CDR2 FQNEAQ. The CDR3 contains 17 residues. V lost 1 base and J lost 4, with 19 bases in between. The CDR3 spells CASSLVLASLGVTEAFF. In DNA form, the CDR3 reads TGTGCCAGCAGCTTAGTTCTAGCGTCCTTGGGGGTCACTGAAGCTTTCTTT.

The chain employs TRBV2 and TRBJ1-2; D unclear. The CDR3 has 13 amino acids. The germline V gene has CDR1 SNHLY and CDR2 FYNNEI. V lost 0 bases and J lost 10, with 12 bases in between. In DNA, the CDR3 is TGTGCCAGCAGTGAAGCCAGAACCGGGGACTACACCTTC. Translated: CASSEARTGDYTF.

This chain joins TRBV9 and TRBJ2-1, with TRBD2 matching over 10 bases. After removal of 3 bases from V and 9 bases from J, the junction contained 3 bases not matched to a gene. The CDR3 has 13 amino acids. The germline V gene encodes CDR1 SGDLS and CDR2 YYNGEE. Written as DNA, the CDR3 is TGTGCCAGCAGCGAAGCGGGAGGGCTTGAGCAGTTCTTC. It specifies CASSEAGGLEQFF. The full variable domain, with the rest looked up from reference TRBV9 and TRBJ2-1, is DSGVTQTPKHLITATGQRVTLRCSPRSGDLSVYWYQQSLDQGLQFLIQYYNGEERAKGNILERFSAQQFPDLHSELNLSSLELGDSALYFCASSEAGGLEQFFGPGTRLTVL.

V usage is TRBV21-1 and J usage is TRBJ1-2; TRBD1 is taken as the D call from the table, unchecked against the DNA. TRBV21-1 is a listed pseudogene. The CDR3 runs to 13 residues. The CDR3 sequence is CASNQGSNYGYTF. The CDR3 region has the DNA TGTGCCAGCAACCAGGGATCCAACTATGGCTACACCTTC.

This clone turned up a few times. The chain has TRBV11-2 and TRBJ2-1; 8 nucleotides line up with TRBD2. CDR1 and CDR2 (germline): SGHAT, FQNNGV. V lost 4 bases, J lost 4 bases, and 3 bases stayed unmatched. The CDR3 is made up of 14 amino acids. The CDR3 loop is CASSSIAGYNEQFF. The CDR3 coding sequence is TGTGCCAGCAGCTCCATAGCGGGGTACAATGAGCAGTTCTTC.

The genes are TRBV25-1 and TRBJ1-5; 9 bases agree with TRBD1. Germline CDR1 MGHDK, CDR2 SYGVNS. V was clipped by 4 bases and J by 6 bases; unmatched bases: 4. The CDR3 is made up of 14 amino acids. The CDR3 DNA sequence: TGTGCCAGCAGTGGACAGGGGGAGGCTCAGCCCCAGCATTTT. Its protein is CASSGQGEAQPQHF.

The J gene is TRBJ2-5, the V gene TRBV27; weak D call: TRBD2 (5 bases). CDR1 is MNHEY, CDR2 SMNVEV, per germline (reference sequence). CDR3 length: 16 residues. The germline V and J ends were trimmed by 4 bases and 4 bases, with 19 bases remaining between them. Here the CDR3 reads CASSSTLWSEGETQYF. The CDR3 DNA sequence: TGTGCCAGCAGTTCCACATTGTGGAGCGAGGGAGAGACCCAGTACTTC.

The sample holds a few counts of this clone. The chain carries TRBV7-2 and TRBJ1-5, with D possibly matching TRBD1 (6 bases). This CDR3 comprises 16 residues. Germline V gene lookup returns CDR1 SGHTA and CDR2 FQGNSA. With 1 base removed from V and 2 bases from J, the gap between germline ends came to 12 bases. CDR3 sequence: CASSLGQAFGNQPQHF. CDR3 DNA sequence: TGTGCCAGCAGCTTAGGACAGGCCTTTGGCAATCAGCCCCAGCATTTT.

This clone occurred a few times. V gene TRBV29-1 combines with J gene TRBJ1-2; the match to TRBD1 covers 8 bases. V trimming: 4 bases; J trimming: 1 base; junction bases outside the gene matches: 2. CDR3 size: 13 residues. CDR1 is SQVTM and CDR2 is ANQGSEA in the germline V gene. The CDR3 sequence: CSVGQGNNYGYTF. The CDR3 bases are TGCAGCGTTGGACAGGGGAATAACTATGGCTACACCTTC.

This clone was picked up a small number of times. The CDR3 loop is CSSSSRDGYTF. The CDR3 bases are TGCAGTTCTTCGTCCCGGGATGGCTACACCTTC. The chain couples TRBV20-1 to TRBJ1-2; D is unresolved. Germline-derived CDR1 and CDR2 are DFQATT and SNEGSKA (reference sequence). There are 11 residues in the CDR3. Trimming took 8 bases from V and 6 from J, leaving 13 bases between them.

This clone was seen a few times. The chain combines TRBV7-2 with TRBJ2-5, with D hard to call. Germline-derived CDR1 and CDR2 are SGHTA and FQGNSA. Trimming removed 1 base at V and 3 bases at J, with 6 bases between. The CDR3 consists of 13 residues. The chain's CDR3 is CASSLGIEETQYF. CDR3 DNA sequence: TGTGCCAGCAGCTTAGGAATTGAAGAGACCCAGTACTTC.

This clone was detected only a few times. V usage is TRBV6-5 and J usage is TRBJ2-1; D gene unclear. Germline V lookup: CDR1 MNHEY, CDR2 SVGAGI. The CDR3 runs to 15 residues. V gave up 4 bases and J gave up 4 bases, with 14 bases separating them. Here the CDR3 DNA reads TGTGCCAGCAGTTTTGGAAGTCACGGATACAATGAGCAGTTCTTC. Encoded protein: CASSFGSHGYNEQFF.

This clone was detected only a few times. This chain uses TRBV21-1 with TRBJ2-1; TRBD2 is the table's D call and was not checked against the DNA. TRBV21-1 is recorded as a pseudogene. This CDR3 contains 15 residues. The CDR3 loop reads CASSKRRAAYNEQFF. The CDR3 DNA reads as TGTGCCAGCAGCAAACGGCGGGCGGCCTACAATGAGCAGTTCTTC.

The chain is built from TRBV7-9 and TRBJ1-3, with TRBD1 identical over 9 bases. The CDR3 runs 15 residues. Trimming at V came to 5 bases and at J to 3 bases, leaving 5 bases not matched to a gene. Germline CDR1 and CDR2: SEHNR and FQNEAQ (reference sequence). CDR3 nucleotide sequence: TGTGCCAGCAGCGCCTGGACAGGGGTTGGAAACACCATATATTTT. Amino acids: CASSAWTGVGNTIYF.

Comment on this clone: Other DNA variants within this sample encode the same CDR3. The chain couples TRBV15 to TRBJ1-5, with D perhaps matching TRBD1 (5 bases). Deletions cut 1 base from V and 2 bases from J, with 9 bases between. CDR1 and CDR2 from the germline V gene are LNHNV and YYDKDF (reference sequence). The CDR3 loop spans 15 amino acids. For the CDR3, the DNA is TGTGCCACCAGCAGAGGGCAGGGTGGCAATCAGCCCCAGCATTTT. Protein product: CATSRGQGGNQPQHF.

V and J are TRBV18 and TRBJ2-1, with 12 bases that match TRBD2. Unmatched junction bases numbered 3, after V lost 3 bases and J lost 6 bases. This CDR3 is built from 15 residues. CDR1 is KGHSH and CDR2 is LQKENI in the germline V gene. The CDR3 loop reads CASSPGLAGRNEQFF. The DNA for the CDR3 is TGTGCCAGCTCACCTGGACTAGCGGGACGCAATGAGCAGTTCTTC.

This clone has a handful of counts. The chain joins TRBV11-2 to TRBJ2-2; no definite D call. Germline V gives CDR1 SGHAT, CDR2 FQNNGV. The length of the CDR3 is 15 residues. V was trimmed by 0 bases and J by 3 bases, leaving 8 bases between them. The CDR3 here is CASSLEASYTGELFF. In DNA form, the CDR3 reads TGTGCCAGCAGCTTAGAGGCCAGCTACACCGGGGAGCTGTTTTTT.

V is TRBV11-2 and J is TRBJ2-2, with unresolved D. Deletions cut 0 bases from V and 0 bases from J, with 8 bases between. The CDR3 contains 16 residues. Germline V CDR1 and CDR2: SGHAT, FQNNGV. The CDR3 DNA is TGTGCCAGCAGCTTAGATAAGCGATCGAACACCGGGGAGCTGTTTTTT. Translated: CASSLDKRSNTGELFF. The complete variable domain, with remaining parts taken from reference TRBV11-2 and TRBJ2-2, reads EAGVAQSPRYKIIEKRQSVAFWCNPISGHATLYWYQQILGQGPKLLIQFQNNGVVDDSQLPKDRFSAERLKGVDSTLKIQPAKLEDSAVYLCASSLDKRSNTGELFFGEGSRLTVL.

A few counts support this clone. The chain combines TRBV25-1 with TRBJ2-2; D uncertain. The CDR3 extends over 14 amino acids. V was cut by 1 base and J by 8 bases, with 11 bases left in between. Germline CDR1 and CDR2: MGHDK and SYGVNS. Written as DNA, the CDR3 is TGTGCCAGCAGTGAATTTATCGCAGGAGGGGAGCTGTTTTTT. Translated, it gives CASSEFIAGGELFF. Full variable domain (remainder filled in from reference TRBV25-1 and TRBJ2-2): EADIYQTPRYLVIGTGKKITLECSQTMGHDKMYWYQQDPGMELHLIHYSYGVNSTEKGDLSSESTVSRIRTEHFPLTLESARPSHTSQYLCASSEFIAGGELFFGEGSRLTVL.

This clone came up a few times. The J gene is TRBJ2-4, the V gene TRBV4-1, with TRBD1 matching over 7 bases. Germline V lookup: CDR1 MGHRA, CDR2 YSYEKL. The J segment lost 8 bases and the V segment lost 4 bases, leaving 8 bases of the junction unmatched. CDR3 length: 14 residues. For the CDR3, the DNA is TGCGCCAGCAGCCCCCGACAGGGCCGGGACATTCAGTACTTC. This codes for CASSPRQGRDIQYF.

CDR3 sequence: CASSFPSNEQFF. The CDR3 nucleotides read TGTGCCAGCAGCTTTCCCTCCAATGAGCAGTTCTTC. The chain has TRBV7-9 and TRBJ2-1; D ambiguous. The CDR3 runs 12 residues. V lost 3 bases and J lost 6, with 6 bases in between. CDR1 is SEHNR and CDR2 is FQNEAQ in the germline V gene (reference sequence).